This T cell receptor beta chain appears in the sequencing data of a study of cytomegalovirus exposure and HLA in healthy donors. Regarding donors, all were healthy bone marrow donors. Unrecorded immune exposure was likely among donors, who were nominally healthy when sampled. V trimming: 10 bases; J trimming: 4 bases; junction bases outside the gene matches: 9. CDR1 LNHDA and CDR2 SQIVND come from the germline V gene (reference sequence). This CDR3 has 15 residues. Findings of the study overall: Three chains linked to CMV were shown in vitro to be specific for CMV antigens. The likely origin of a cluster of highly shared sequence variants was a sequencing artifact.

PCR primers comprised 60 Vbeta and 13 Jbeta primers. Sequencing was performed with immunoSEQ multiplex PCR; in TCRdb, only in-frame clones are kept and a portion is missing. Among roughly 250,000 clones listed, about 80% were seen once. Comment on this clone: What it binds is unknown.

This TCR came from a girl aged 2-10 years in good health and CMV-seronegative. The V and J genes are TRBV19 and TRBJ2-1; TRBD2 agrees at 11 bases. The sequenced sample was PBMCs. The CDR3 protein is CATVLSGGGYNEQFF. As DNA, the CDR3 is TGTGCCACCGTTCTTAGCGGGGGGGGGTACAATGAGCAGTTCTTC.